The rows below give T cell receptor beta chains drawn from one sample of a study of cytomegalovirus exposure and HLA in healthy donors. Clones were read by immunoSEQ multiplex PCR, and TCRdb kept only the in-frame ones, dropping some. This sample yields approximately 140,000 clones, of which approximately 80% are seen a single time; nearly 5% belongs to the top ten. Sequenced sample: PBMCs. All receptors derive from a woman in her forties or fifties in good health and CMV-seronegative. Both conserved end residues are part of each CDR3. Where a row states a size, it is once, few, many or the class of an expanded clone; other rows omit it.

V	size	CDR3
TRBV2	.	CASSEPGGRNPDTQYF
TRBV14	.	CASSLAGAPLEQYF
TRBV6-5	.	CASSYSRDTEAFF
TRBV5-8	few	CASSRPLLTGKNEQFF
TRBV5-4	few	CASSPGQGRETQYF
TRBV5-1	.	CASSLERTPYSTDTQYF
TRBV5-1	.	CASSLATGAAHEKLFF
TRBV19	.	CASSPRPTGGGQPQHF
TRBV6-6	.	CASSRDRGNEQYF
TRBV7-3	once	CASSLSGLLKGELFF
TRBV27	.	CATHETQGHNEQFF
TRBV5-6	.	CASSLLLAGGSEQFF
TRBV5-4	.	CASSLNSAYGYTF
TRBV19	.	CASSLRTGGAFTEAFF
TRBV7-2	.	CASSLAGNTEAFF
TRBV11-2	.	CASSMGGTNNEQFF
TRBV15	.	CATSRDLGYTEAFF